This T cell receptor (beta chain) was documented in a study of CD8+ T cells in alopecia areata. Reverse transcription of extracted RNA yielded cDNA, which provided the sequencing template. TCRdb's copy holds only in-frame clones and misses some; the assay was immunoSEQ multiplex PCR. The sample lists about 120,000 clones; approximately 53% were seen once. Treatment noted: oral pan-JAK inhibitor, 5-10 mg twice daily. This clone was detected only a few times. This receptor was obtained from a human donor with alopecia areata. Sequences were derived from CD4+ T cells sorted from blood, sampled at week 4, from a patient treated with tofacitinib.

The CDR3 spells CASSEFSGANVLTF. In DNA form, the CDR3 reads TGTGCCAGCAGTGAGTTTTCTGGGGCCAACGTCCTGACTTTC. J is TRBJ2-6 and V is TRBV6-6; D is uncertain. Germline CDR1 and CDR2: MNHNY and SVGAGI (reference sequence). The CDR3 is made up of 14 amino acids. The V gene lost 5 bases and the J gene lost 1 base, with 6 bases spanning the gap.